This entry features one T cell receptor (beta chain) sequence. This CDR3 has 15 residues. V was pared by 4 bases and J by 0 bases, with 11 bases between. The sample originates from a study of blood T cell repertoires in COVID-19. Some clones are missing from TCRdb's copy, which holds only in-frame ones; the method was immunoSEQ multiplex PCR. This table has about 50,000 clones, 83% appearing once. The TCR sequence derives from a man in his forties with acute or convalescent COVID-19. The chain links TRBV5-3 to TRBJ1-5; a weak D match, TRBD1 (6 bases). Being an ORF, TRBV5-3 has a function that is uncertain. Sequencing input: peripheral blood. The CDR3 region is CARSRGADSNQPQHF. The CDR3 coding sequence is TGTGCCAGAAGCCGGGGGGCAGATAGCAATCAGCCCCAGCATTTT.